This TCR beta chain derives from a study of blood T cells in healthy people across ages. This CDR3 has 17 amino acids. Deletions cut 0 bases from V and 4 bases from J, with 18 bases between. Germline V gene data show CDR1 as LGHNA and CDR2 as YSLEER. Combining a sample-barcoded 5' primer with a J-beta primer mix, a second PCR ran for roughly 7 to 11 cycles. TCRdb fed the 5' RACE reads into MiXCR, producing one record per CDR3 protein. The sample records some 760,000 distinct CDR3 sequences, approximately 25% being singletons. This clonotype was detected only a few times. This same sample was also part of a study on T cells of mothers and their children.

The sample comprised blood. The rearrangement links TRBV4-3 to TRBJ1-2, with D hard to call. This clonotype was obtained from a boy younger than 18 in good health. The CDR3, as DNA: TGCGCCAGCAGCCAAGATGGATACGAGGCCGGCGGCTATGGCTACACCTTC. Amino acid sequence: CASSQDGYEAGGYGYTF.